Following are 29 T cell receptor beta chains from one sample sequenced in a study of response to subunit inactivated influenza vaccine. A single record per CDR3 protein comes from TCRdb applying MiXCR to the RT-PCR reads. The table shows over 300,000 distinct CDR3 sequences, with roughly a fifth occurring only once. The sample was PBMCs from blood, taken about 20 months after vaccination. Receptors originate from a man aged 50-75 years who received an inactivated influenza vaccine.

This clonotype was recorded a few times. The V gene is TRBV7-9, the J gene TRBJ1-1; D not certain. Germline CDR1 reads SEHNR; CDR2 reads FQNEAQ (reference sequence). V lost 5 bases to trimming and J lost 3 bases, with 10 bases between them. The CDR3 loop spans 13 amino acids. As DNA, the CDR3 is TGTGCCAGCAGCGCAACGACCTACACTGAAGCTTTCTTT. It translates to CASSATTYTEAFF.

The chain is built from TRBV29-1 and TRBJ2-3; 11 nucleotides line up with TRBD1. The germline CDR1 and CDR2 sequences are SQVTM and ANQGSEA. This CDR3 has 15 residues. The V segment lost 3 bases and the J segment 4 bases; nucleotides outside the gene matches: 6. DNA for the CDR3: TGCAGCGTTGAGTGGACAGGGGGCTCCCCAGATACGCAGTATTTT. It encodes CSVEWTGGSPDTQYF.

The J gene is TRBJ1-2, the V gene TRBV30; D is uncertain. Between the trimmed V and J ends, which lost 3 bases and 4 bases, there was a span of 12 bases. Germline lookup yields CDR1 GTSNPN and CDR2 SVGIG (reference sequence). The CDR3 runs 13 residues. This CDR3 reads CAWSQDAGYGYTF. CDR3 DNA sequence: TGTGCCTGGAGCCAAGACGCAGGCTATGGCTACACCTTC. Based on the CDR3 plus reference TRBV30 and TRBJ1-2, the full variable domain is SQTIHQWPATLVQPVGSPLSLECTVEGTSNPNLYWYRQAAGRGLQLLFYSVGIGQISSEVPQNLSASRPQDRQFILSSKKLLLSDSGFYLCAWSQDAGYGYTFGSGTRLTVV.

This clonotype was counted a few times. The rearrangement uses TRBV5-5 and TRBJ2-1; D remains ambiguous. Germline-derived CDR1 and CDR2 are SGHKS and YYEKEE (reference sequence). The CDR3 extends over 17 amino acids. Trimming left V 0 bases short and J 0 bases short, with 13 bases between. The CDR3 DNA reads TGTGCCAGCAGCTTGGCTACAGTGAGGAGCTCCTACAATGAGCAGTTCTTC. Amino acids: CASSLATVRSSYNEQFF.

The chain carries TRBV18 and TRBJ1-1, with TRBD1 identical over 8 bases. Looked up from germline, CDR1 is KGHSH and CDR2 is LQKENI. After removal of 4 bases from V and 4 bases from J, the junction contained 5 bases not matched to a gene. The CDR3 is made up of 14 amino acids. The CDR3 is CASSLDRVSTEAFF. CDR3 nucleotides: TGTGCCAGCTCACTGGACAGGGTGTCCACTGAAGCTTTCTTT.

The V call is TRBV4-1, the J call TRBJ2-3, with TRBD1 matching over 10 bases. The CDR3 loop spans 15 amino acids. Germline lookup yields CDR1 MGHRA and CDR2 YSYEKL. The V gene end was trimmed by 1 base and the J gene end by 3 bases; junction bases not matched to a gene: 1. CDR3 sequence (DNA): TGCGCCAGCAGCCAAGGACAGGGGGCGACAGATACGCAGTATTTT. Translating gives CASSQGQGATDTQYF.

This chain connects TRBV12-3 or TRBV12-4 to TRBJ1-6, with 11 bases matching TRBD1. V lost 5 bases to trimming and J lost 7 bases; unmatched junction nucleotides: 4. CDR3 size: 15 residues. Here the CDR3 DNA reads TGTGCCAGCAGTCTGGGACAGGGGGAGAATTCACCCCTCCACTTT. Translated: CASSLGQGENSPLHF.

The CDR3 region is CATASGGNTGELFF. The CDR3 DNA reads as TGTGCCACAGCGTCGGGGGGAAACACCGGGGAGCTGTTTTTT. J is TRBJ2-2 and V is TRBV15; the match to TRBD2 covers 7 bases. The V gene end was trimmed by 9 bases and the J gene end by 2 bases; junction bases not matched to a gene: 6. The CDR3 has 14 amino acids. CDR1 LNHNV and CDR2 YYDKDF come from the germline V gene (reference sequence).

This clonotype has a handful of counts. The J gene is TRBJ2-1, the V gene TRBV7-8; 9 bases are a match to TRBD2. The germline V gene has CDR1 SGHVS and CDR2 FQNEAQ. The CDR3 is made up of 19 amino acids. The ends lost 3 bases at V and 1 base at J; junction bases unmatched: 13. This CDR3 reads CASSLRFAGGATSYNEQFF. The CDR3 DNA reads as TGTGCCAGCAGCTTGCGGTTCGCGGGGGGGGCCACGTCCTACAATGAGCAGTTCTTC.

This clonotype has only a few counts. This chain uses TRBV12-3 or TRBV12-4 with TRBJ2-5; D might be TRBD1 or TRBD2, each matching 5 bases. This CDR3 comprises 15 residues. V lost 1 base to trimming and J lost 1 base, with 10 bases between them. As DNA, the CDR3 is TGTGCCAGCAGTTTAGGCCCGGGACCCCAAGAGACCCAGTACTTC. Protein product: CASSLGPGPQETQYF.

The rearrangement uses TRBV7-9 and TRBJ2-2; maybe TRBD1 (5 bases). Germline V gene data show CDR1 as SEHNR and CDR2 as FQNEAQ (reference sequence). This CDR3 has 15 amino acids. The V end was cut by 5 bases, the J end by 7 bases, with 17 bases between. CDR3 protein: CASSRVAGMIGELFF. CDR3 bases: TGTGCCAGCAGCCGGGTGGCAGGGATGATCGGGGAGCTGTTTTTT.

The sample holds a few counts of this clonotype. One junction end does not reproduce the germline sequence, and a read error may be involved. The CDR3 reads CASREGQGLHNEQFF. The CDR3 region has the DNA TGTGCCAGCAGGGAAGGACAGGGATTACACAATGAGCAGTTCTTC. J is TRBJ2-1 and V is TRBV6-1; TRBD1 aligns across 8 bases. Looked up from germline, CDR1 is MNHNS and CDR2 is SASEGT. The CDR3 length is 15 residues.

This clonotype came up a few times. CDR3 sequence: CSARDGSSYEQYF. In DNA form, the CDR3 reads TGCAGTGCTAGGGACGGGAGCTCCTACGAGCAGTACTTC. This chain links TRBV20-1 with TRBJ2-7; tentatively, D is TRBD2 (6 bases). This CDR3 spans 13 amino acids. V lost 3 bases to trimming and J lost 0 bases, with 9 bases between them. Germline values: CDR1 DFQATT, CDR2 SNEGSKA (reference sequence).

The chain is built from TRBV27 and TRBJ2-3; 14 nucleotides match TRBD2. V gave up 3 bases and J gave up 4 bases; unmatched junction bases: 3. The CDR3 runs 16 residues. CDR1 and CDR2 (germline): MNHEY, SMNVEV (reference sequence). CDR3 residues: CASSLTGLAGADTQYF. Here the CDR3 DNA reads TGTGCCAGCAGTTTGACGGGACTAGCGGGAGCAGATACGCAGTATTTT.

V is TRBV6-5 and J is TRBJ2-7, with 9 bases that match TRBD2. V shed 0 bases, J shed 2 bases, and the junction held 5 bases outside the gene matches. The germline gives CDR1 MNHEY, CDR2 SVGAGI. The CDR3 consists of 16 residues. As DNA, the CDR3 is TGTGCCAGCAGTTACTCGATACTAGCGGGCCCCTACGAGCAGTACTTC. This codes for CASSYSILAGPYEQYF.

This clonotype was seen a handful of times. The chain is built from TRBV7-8 and TRBJ1-3, with 12 bases that match TRBD1. V shed 5 bases and J 3 bases; nucleotides not matched to a gene: 14. CDR3 length equals 19 residues. Germline CDR1 and CDR2: SGHVS and FQNEAQ. CDR3 nucleotide sequence: TGTGCCAGCAGCCGCCACCGGGACAGGGGGCGCAGGAGTGGAAACACCATATATTTT. Translation gives CASSRHRDRGRRSGNTIYF.

The CDR3 DNA reads TGTGCCAGCAGTCCAACAGTGGGTCGGGAAAAACTGTTTTTT. It is translated as CASSPTVGREKLFF. The chain carries TRBV6-1 and TRBJ1-4; D is ambiguous. Looked up from germline, CDR1 is MNHNS and CDR2 is SASEGT. The CDR3 spans 14 residues. Trimming shortened V by 5 bases and J by 8 bases, and 15 bases separated the two germline ends.

V is TRBV12-3 or TRBV12-4 and J is TRBJ2-2, with TRBD2 as a possible D gene (5 bases). CDR3 length: 13 amino acids. The V gene lost 8 bases and the J gene lost 3 bases, with 10 bases spanning the gap. The CDR3: CASSSLDTGELFF. CDR3 nucleotides: TGTGCCAGCTCTAGCCTTGACACCGGGGAGCTGTTTTTT.

V is TRBV6-2 or TRBV6-3 and J is TRBJ2-7, with D possibly being TRBD2 (5 bases). With 6 bases removed from V and 2 bases from J, the gap between germline ends came to 14 bases. The CDR3 covers 14 residues. Germline V CDR1 and CDR2: MNHEY, SVGEGT. As DNA, the CDR3 is TGTGCCAGCAGATCCGAGGACTCCCCCTACGAGCAGTACTTC. Protein sequence: CASRSEDSPYEQYF.

This clonotype was seen ten or more times. This CDR3 reads CSVRRGVGANEKLFF. CDR3 sequence (DNA): TGCAGCGTGAGACGGGGGGTTGGAGCTAATGAAAAACTGTTTTTT. V is TRBV29-1 and J is TRBJ1-4, with a possible D match to TRBD1 (5 bases). CDR1 is SQVTM, CDR2 ANQGSEA, per germline. This CDR3 has 15 amino acids. Deletions cut 6 bases from V and 3 bases from J, with 17 bases between.

This clonotype was observed a handful of times. This rearrangement joins TRBV7-2 to TRBJ1-5; 7 bases line up with TRBD1. Germline V lookup: CDR1 SGHTA, CDR2 FQGNSA. CDR3 size: 13 residues. V dropped 5 bases and J dropped 7; count of bases not matched to a gene: 5. Here the CDR3 DNA reads TGTGCCAGCAGCCTACAGGGGTACCAGCCCCAGCATTTT. As protein: CASSLQGYQPQHF.

The rearrangement uses TRBV19 and TRBJ2-2; D is undetermined. V lost 3 bases and J lost 3, with 5 bases in between. The CDR3 sequence is 13 residues long. Germline V lookup: CDR1 LNHDA, CDR2 SQIVND (reference sequence). CDR3 residues: CASSMRYTGELFF. The CDR3 nucleotides read TGTGCCAGTAGTATGAGGTACACCGGGGAGCTGTTTTTT. The complete variable domain, with remaining parts taken from reference TRBV19 and TRBJ2-2, reads DGGITQSPKYLFRKEGQNVTLSCEQNLNHDAMYWYRQDPGQGLRLIYYSQIVNDFQKGDIAEGYSVSREKKESFPLTVTSAQKNPTAFYLCASSMRYTGELFFGEGSRLTVL.

The gene calls are TRBV7-8 and TRBJ2-5; 11 nucleotides align to TRBD1. CDR1 is SGHVS and CDR2 is FQNEAQ in the germline V gene. The CDR3 is 16 residues long. Trimming took 5 bases from V and 4 from J; bases not matched to a gene: 9. The CDR3 DNA reads TGTGCCAGCAGCCTCAGGACAGGGGGCACCGTAGAGACCCAGTACTTC. Translation gives CASSLRTGGTVETQYF.

This clonotype was picked up a small number of times. The chain joins TRBV11-3 to TRBJ2-2, with no clear D. CDR1 SGHNT and CDR2 YENEEA come from the germline V gene. The CDR3 totals 14 residues. Trimming took 5 bases from V and 0 from J, leaving 7 bases between them. CDR3 bases: TGTGCCAGCAGCCCTGGGGCGAACACCGGGGAGCTGTTTTTT. It yields the protein CASSPGANTGELFF.

This clonotype showed up just a few times. V gene TRBV29-1 combines with J gene TRBJ1-2; D gene unclear. V lost 2 bases to trimming and J lost 6 bases, with 10 bases between them. This CDR3 is 12 amino acids long. From germline, CDR1 is SQVTM and CDR2 ANQGSEA. The CDR3 DNA is TGCAGCGTTGAAACACAGCCCAATGGCTACACCTTC. It codes for CSVETQPNGYTF. Full variable domain (remainder filled in from reference TRBV29-1 and TRBJ1-2): SAVISQKPSRDICQRGTSLTIQCQVDSQVTMMFWYRQQPGQSLTLIATANQGSEATYESGFVIDKFPISRPNLTFSTLTVSNMSPEDSSIYLCSVETQPNGYTFGSGTRLTVV.

This clonotype has a handful of counts. This chain connects TRBV10-3 to TRBJ2-6; D is uncertain. Germline loops: CDR1 ENHRY, CDR2 SYGVKD. The CDR3 totals 13 residues. V gave up 10 bases and J gave up 2 bases, with 9 bases separating them. The CDR3 nucleotides read TGTGCCAGTAGGGTAGCTGGGGCCAACGTCCTGACTTTC. Encoded protein: CASRVAGANVLTF.

This clonotype has only a few counts. The gene calls are TRBV5-1 and TRBJ1-4, with D possibly TRBD1 on 6 matching bases. Trimming left V 4 bases short and J 8 bases short, with 15 bases between. CDR1 and CDR2 (germline): SGHRS, YFSETQ. The CDR3 is made up of 14 amino acids. The CDR3 sequence: CASSPGAGYEKLFF. CDR3 DNA: TGCGCCAGCAGCCCGGGGGCAGGGTACGAAAAACTGTTTTTT.

This clonotype was recorded a few times. This sequence joins TRBV12-3 or TRBV12-4 and TRBJ2-5; unclear D gene. There are 11 residues in the CDR3. V dropped 6 bases and J dropped 5 bases, with 7 bases sitting between them. CDR3 DNA sequence: TGTGCCAGCAGGTTCGGGGAGACCCAGTACTTC. Residues: CASRFGETQYF.

The V and J genes are TRBV12-3 or TRBV12-4 and TRBJ1-5; 11 nucleotides match TRBD1. The CDR3 is 13 amino acids. The J segment lost 6 bases and the V segment lost 8 bases, leaving 3 bases of the junction unmatched. CDR3 residues: CASGQGAPQPQHF. The CDR3 DNA reads as TGTGCCAGCGGACAGGGGGCTCCTCAGCCCCAGCATTTT.